Listed below are T cell receptor beta chains from one sample, sequenced in a study of blood T cell repertoires in COVID-19. Using immunoSEQ multiplex PCR, the repertoire was profiled, and TCRdb retains in-frame clones only, with some absent. The data contain 50,000 to 60,000 clones, approximately 80% of them singletons. Input material: peripheral blood. Source of these receptors: a man between 65 and 79 years old with active COVID-19. CDR3s include the opening cysteine and the closing phenylalanine or tryptophan. D genes are given only for firm matches. A clone size is listed for some rows: how often the clone was seen (once, few, many), or a class if it is expanded.

j_call v_call d_call cdr3_length clone_size cdr3_nt cdr3_aa
TRBJ2-5 TRBV9 NA 15 NA TGTGCCAGCAGCGTACAGGTTGGTCAGGGGGAGACCCAGTACTTC CASSVQVGQGETQYF
TRBJ2-1 TRBV6-5 TRBD1 16 NA TGTGCCAGCAGTTACTCGTTCGGACAGGGTAACAATGAGCAGTTCTTC CASSYSFGQGNNEQFF
TRBJ2-2 TRBV4-3 NA 15 NA TGCGCCAGCAGCCAGTCGACAGGAGGCACCGGGGAGCTGTTTTTT CASSQSTGGTGELFF
TRBJ1-2 TRBV4-1 NA 13 NA TGCGCCAGCAGCCAACGTAGCGGTCAGGGCTACACCTTC CASSQRSGQGYTF
TRBJ1-5 TRBV6-2/TRBV6-3 NA 14 once TGTGCCAGCAGTATATCGGGGATTCCTCAGCCCCAGCATTTT CASSISGIPQPQHF
TRBJ1-3 TRBV5-1 TRBD1 16 few TGCGCCAGCAGCGCGGGACAGCCCCCTCTCTTGGGCACCATATATTTT CASSAGQPPLLGTIYF
TRBJ1-4 TRBV5-1 TRBD1 17 NA TGCGCCAGCAGCCCCGGACAGGGGGCGACCGGTAATGAAAAACTGTTTTTT CASSPGQGATGNEKLFF
TRBJ2-2 TRBV21-1 NA 14 NA TGTGCCAGCAGCAAAGCCTTCCTCCCCGGGGAGCTGTTTTTT CASSKAFLPGELFF
TRBJ2-5 TRBV18 NA 13 NA TGTGCCAGCTCTCAACACCCCCAAGAGACCCAGTACTTC CASSQHPQETQYF
TRBJ2-7 TRBV9 NA 15 NA TGTGCCAGCAGCCCCAGATGGGGCAGGTTGGATGAGCAGTACTTC CASSPRWGRLDEQYF
TRBJ2-7 TRBV3-1/TRBV3-2 NA 15 NA TGTGCCAGCAGCCAAGAGGACTCCTCCTCCTACGAGCAGTACTTC CASSQEDSSSYEQYF
TRBJ2-6 TRBV5-4 NA 14 few TGTGCCAGCAGCTTGGCATCTGGGGCCAACGTCCTGACTTTC CASSLASGANVLTF
TRBJ2-7 TRBV10-3 TRBD2 14 NA TGTGCCATCGGGCAGTGGGGGGGCTCCTACGAGCAGTACTTC CAIGQWGGSYEQYF
TRBJ2-2 TRBV6-4 NA 14 NA TGTGCCAGCAGTGACGGACAGAACACCGGGGAGCTGTTTTTT CASSDGQNTGELFF
TRBJ2-3 TRBV5-1 NA 12 NA TGCGCCAGCGGGACGGGACACCAACATCAGTATTTT CASGTGHQHQYF
TRBJ2-7 TRBV19 TRBD1 15 NA TGTGCCAGTAGTACTCCGGGACAGGGGGCTTACGAGCAGTACTTC CASSTPGQGAYEQYF
TRBJ2-7 TRBV3-1/TRBV3-2 NA 13 NA TGTGCCAGCAGCCAATACAACCCCTACGAGCAGTACTTC CASSQYNPYEQYF
TRBJ1-3 TRBV7-2 NA 16 NA TGTGCCAGCAGCTTAGTCGTATCTGAGTTAGGAAACACCATATATTTT CASSLVVSELGNTIYF
TRBJ2-5 TRBV9 NA 13 NA TGTGCCAGCAGCGTAGGATCGGGAGAGACCCAGTACTTC CASSVGSGETQYF
TRBJ2-1 TRBV11-1 NA 13 NA TGTGCCAGCAGCCACTCCAGGGCCAATGAGCAGTTCTTC CASSHSRANEQFF
TRBJ2-1 TRBV7-3 NA 12 NA TGTGCCAGCAGCTTCAGGTACGGTGAGCAGTTCTTC CASSFRYGEQFF
TRBJ2-2 TRBV4-1 NA 14 once TGCGCCAGCAGCCAAGCACCGGGGACCGGGGAGCTGTTTTTT CASSQAPGTGELFF
TRBJ2-5 TRBV6-6 NA 13 once TGTGCCAGCATAAGCAGGGGAGGGGAGACCCAGTACTTC CASISRGGETQYF
TRBJ1-4 TRBV30 TRBD1 14 NA TGTGCCTGGGGCCGGGACAGCGGAAAGGAAAAACTGTTTTTT CAWGRDSGKEKLFF
TRBJ2-3 TRBV9 TRBD2 17 NA TGTGCCAGCAGCCCTCTCCCGACTAGCCGGGGGACAGATACGCAGTATTTT CASSPLPTSRGTDTQYF
TRBJ2-3 TRBV5-1 NA 14 NA TGCGCCAGCAGCTTGGCCAGGGGTCGAGATACGCAGTATTTT CASSLARGRDTQYF
TRBJ2-1 TRBV10-3 TRBD1 15 NA TGTGCCATCAGTGAGGGGACAGGGGGTAGGAATGAGCAGTTCTTC CAISEGTGGRNEQFF
TRBJ1-1 TRBV24-1 NA 18 NA TGTGCCACCAGTGATTTAGAATTGTCGGGGGTTGAGTACACTGAAGCTTTCTTT CATSDLELSGVEYTEAFF
TRBJ2-7 TRBV3-1/TRBV3-2 TRBD1 13 NA TGTGCCAGCAGGGACAGGGCCTTTGAGGAGCAGTACTTC CASRDRAFEEQYF
TRBJ1-3 TRBV6-5 NA 14 NA TGTGCCAGCAGTTACTTGGGGGGAGTGGACACCATATATTTT CASSYLGGVDTIYF
TRBJ1-1 TRBV6-5 TRBD1 15 NA TGTGCCAGCAGGGCGTCCGGGACAGGGAGCACTGAAGCTTTCTTT CASRASGTGSTEAFF
TRBJ2-3 TRBV19 TRBD1 15 NA TGTGCCAGTAGTATAGGACAGGGGGCCACAGATACGCAGTATTTT CASSIGQGATDTQYF
TRBJ2-1 TRBV5-4 TRBD2 17 NA TGTGCCAGCAGCTTGGCTCTGACTAGCGGGGGGTACAATGAGCAGTTCTTC CASSLALTSGGYNEQFF
TRBJ1-1 TRBV27 TRBD1 13 NA TGTGCCAGCAGCCTCGAGCCCAGGGGGCGGGCTTTCTTT CASSLEPRGRAFF
TRBJ1-5 TRBV24-1 TRBD1 16 NA TGTGCCACCAGTGATGCCGGGACAGGAGGCAATCAGCCCCAGCATTTT CATSDAGTGGNQPQHF
TRBJ2-3 TRBV5-1 NA 14 NA TGCGCCAGCAGCTTGGGGGACAACGCCGATACGCAGTATTTT CASSLGDNADTQYF
TRBJ2-1 TRBV5-8 NA 15 NA TGTGCCAGCAGCTCCGATTGGGGGGGGCTTAATGAGCAGTTCTTC CASSSDWGGLNEQFF
TRBJ1-5 TRBV19 TRBD1 13 once TGTGCCATATCAGGGGGCGACAATCAGCCCCAGCATTTT CAISGGDNQPQHF
TRBJ1-3 TRBV7-3 NA 13 NA TGTGCCAGCAGCTTAATCAGGGGAAACACCATATATTTT CASSLIRGNTIYF
TRBJ1-3 TRBV9 TRBD1 16 few TGTGCCAGCAGCCCCCAGGACAGGGTCTCTGGAAACACCATATATTTT CASSPQDRVSGNTIYF